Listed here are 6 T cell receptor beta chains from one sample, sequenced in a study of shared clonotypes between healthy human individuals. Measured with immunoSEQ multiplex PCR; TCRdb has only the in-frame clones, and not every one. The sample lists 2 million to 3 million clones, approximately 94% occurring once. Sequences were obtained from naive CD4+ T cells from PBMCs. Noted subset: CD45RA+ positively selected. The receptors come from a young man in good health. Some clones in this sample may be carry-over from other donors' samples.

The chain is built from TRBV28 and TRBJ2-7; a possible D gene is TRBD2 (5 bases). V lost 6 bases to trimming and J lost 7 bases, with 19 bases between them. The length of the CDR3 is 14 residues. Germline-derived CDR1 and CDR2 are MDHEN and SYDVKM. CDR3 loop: CASSRGQVVGEQYF. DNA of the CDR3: TGTGCCAGCAGCCGAGGGCAGGTTGTAGGGGAGCAGTACTTC.

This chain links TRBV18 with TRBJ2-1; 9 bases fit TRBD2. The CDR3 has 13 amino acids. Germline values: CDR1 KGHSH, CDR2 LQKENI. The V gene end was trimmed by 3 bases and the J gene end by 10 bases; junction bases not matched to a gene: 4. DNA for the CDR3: TGTGCCAGCTCACCGTTAGCGGGAGCAGAGCAGTTCTTC. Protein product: CASSPLAGAEQFF. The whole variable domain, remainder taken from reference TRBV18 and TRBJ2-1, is NAGVMQNPRHLVRRRGQEARLRCSPMKGHSHVYWYRQLPEEGLKFMVYLQKENIIDESGMPKERFSAEFPKEGPSILRIQQVVRGDSAAYFCASSPLAGAEQFFGPGTRLTVL.

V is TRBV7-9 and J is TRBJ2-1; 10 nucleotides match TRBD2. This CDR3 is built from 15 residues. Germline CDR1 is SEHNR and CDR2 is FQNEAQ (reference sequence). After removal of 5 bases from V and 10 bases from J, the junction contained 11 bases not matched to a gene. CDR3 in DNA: TGTGCCAGCAGCCTTAGCGGGAGGCTCTCAAGCGAGCAGTTCTTC. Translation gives CASSLSGRLSSEQFF.

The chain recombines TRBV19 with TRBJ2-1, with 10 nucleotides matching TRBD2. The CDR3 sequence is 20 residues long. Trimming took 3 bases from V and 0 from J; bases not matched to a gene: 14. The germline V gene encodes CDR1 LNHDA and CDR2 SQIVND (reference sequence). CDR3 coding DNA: TGTGCCAGTAGTATTAAGCGGAGAGCGGGAGGGCCACCCTCCTACAATGAGCAGTTCTTC. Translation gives CASSIKRRAGGPPSYNEQFF. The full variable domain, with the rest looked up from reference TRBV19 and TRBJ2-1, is DGGITQSPKYLFRKEGQNVTLSCEQNLNHDAMYWYRQDPGQGLRLIYYSQIVNDFQKGDIAEGYSVSREKKESFPLTVTSAQKNPTAFYLCASSIKRRAGGPPSYNEQFFGPGTRLTVL.

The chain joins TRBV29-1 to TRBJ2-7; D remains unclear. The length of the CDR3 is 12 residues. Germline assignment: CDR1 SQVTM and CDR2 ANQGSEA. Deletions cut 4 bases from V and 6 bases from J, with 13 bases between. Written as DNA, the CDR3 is TGCAGCGTTGGGGAAGGGCTACTCGAGCAGTACTTC. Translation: CSVGEGLLEQYF.

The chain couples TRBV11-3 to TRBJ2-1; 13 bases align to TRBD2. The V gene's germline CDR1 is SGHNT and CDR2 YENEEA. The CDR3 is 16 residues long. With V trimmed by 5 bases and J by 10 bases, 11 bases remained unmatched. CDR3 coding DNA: TGTGCCAGCAGCCGAGGACTAGCGGGAGAGGGCCGCGAGCAGTTCTTC. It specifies CASSRGLAGEGREQFF. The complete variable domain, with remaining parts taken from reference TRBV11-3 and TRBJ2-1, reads EAGVVQSPRYKIIEKKQPVAFWCNPISGHNTLYWYLQNLGQGPELLIRYENEEAVDDSQLPKDRFSAERLKGVDSTLKIQPAELGDSAVYLCASSRGLAGEGREQFFGPGTRLTVL.